The clone carrying this TCR beta chain was found a few times. Its antigen is unidentified. V was cut by 8 bases and J by 1 base, with 17 bases left in between. Germline V gives CDR1 MNHNS, CDR2 SASEGT. The CDR3 is 15 amino acids. Unique molecular identifiers were used to barcode this TCRbeta library. Each CDR3 protein is one row after TCRdb ran MiXCR on the PCR reads. This table has roughly 400,000 distinct CDR3 sequences, roughly 43% appearing once. This specimen belongs to a study of T-cell reconstitution after alpha-beta-depleted transplantation in children. Points from the study as a whole: The study reportedly traced alpha-beta T cells about two months after transplant to several hundred expanded graft clones.

Sample: PBMCs, taken before TCRalphabeta/CD19-depleted stem cell transplant. The sequence came from a girl aged 2 to 10 with aplastic anemia, due to receive a stem cell transplant. The J gene is TRBJ1-1, the V gene TRBV6-1; possibly TRBD1 for D (5 bases). This CDR3 reads CASSWEGRANTEAFF. CDR3 DNA sequence: TGTGCCAGCTCCTGGGAGGGACGGGCGAACACTGAAGCTTTCTTT.